This T cell receptor (beta chain) is drawn from a study of T cells in Graves' hyperthyroidism and ophthalmopathy. Using RNA transcripts as the source, TCR beta CDR3 regions were amplified. HTBI primers drove first-round RT-PCR of the TCR CDR3. TCRdb reanalysed the multiplex PCR reads using MiXCR and keeps one entry per CDR3 protein. In the table there are approximately 420,000 distinct CDR3 sequences, roughly an eighth of which are singletons. Study outcomes and limitations: Blood held most thyroid clonotypes expanded above 0.001 frequency.

Germline V gene sequence: CDR1 SGHTA, CDR2 FQGNSA. V lost 3 bases, J lost 7 bases, and 3 bases stayed unmatched. The CDR3 has 15 residues. PBMCs came from 7.5 to 10 ml fresh peripheral blood. This clonotype occurred many times. Antigen: not known. The genes are TRBV7-2 and TRBJ2-2, with 12 bases lining up with TRBD2. Source material: blood. The receptor comes from a woman younger than 30 with Graves' hyperthyroidism. The chain's CDR3 is CASSFGLAGHGELFF. Here the CDR3 DNA reads TGTGCCAGCAGCTTCGGACTAGCGGGACACGGGGAGCTGTTTTTT. The variable domain in full, completed from reference TRBV7-2 and TRBJ2-2, reads GAGVSQSPSNKVTEKGKDVELRCDPISGHTALYWYRQSLGQGLEFLIYFQGNSAPDKSGLPSDRFSAERTGGSVSTLTIQRTQQEDSAVYLCASSFGLAGHGELFFGEGSRLTVL.